The 12 T cell receptor beta chains listed next were all sequenced from one sample in a study of blood T cells in healthy people across ages. It was with a sample-barcoded 5' primer and a J-beta primer mix that a second PCR of about 6 to 12 cycles was run. TCRdb reprocessed the 5' RACE reads with MiXCR, giving one entry per CDR3 protein. Seen here are approximately 800,000 distinct CDR3 sequences, around 36% observed once, and the top ten hold roughly 13%. The specimen sequenced was blood. The source of these receptors is a man between 18 and 35 years old in good health.

This clonotype was seen more than once but under ten times. V usage is TRBV6-6 and J usage is TRBJ2-7; D unresolved. Deletions cut 4 bases from V and 4 bases from J, with 5 bases between. This CDR3 comprises 11 residues. CDR1 is MNHNY, CDR2 SVGAGI, per germline (reference sequence). The CDR3 nucleotides are TGTGCCAGCAGTTCCCAATACGAGCAGTACTTC. Translation: CASSSQYEQYF.

The J gene is TRBJ2-3, the V gene TRBV20-1; D assignment may be TRBD1 or TRBD2 (7 bases each). Per the germline V gene, CDR1 is DFQATT and CDR2 is SNEGSKA (reference sequence). V gave up 8 bases and J gave up 1 base, with 16 bases separating them. The CDR3 totals 14 residues. CDR3 protein: CSTRGGPRTDTQYF. The CDR3 region has the DNA TGCAGTACCAGGGGGGGCCCCCGCACAGATACGCAGTATTTT.

V is TRBV7-6 and J is TRBJ1-4, with 8 bases aligning to TRBD1. CDR3 length: 17 amino acids. V was pared by 4 bases and J by 0 bases, with 7 bases of the junction left unmatched. The germline CDR1 and CDR2 sequences are SGHVS and FNYEAQ. CDR3: CASSSPGQEATNEKLFF. The CDR3 DNA reads as TGTGCCAGCAGCTCGCCGGGACAGGAAGCAACTAATGAAAAACTGTTTTTT.

The chain employs TRBV7-9 and TRBJ2-3; D gene uncertain. Germline assignment: CDR1 SEHNR and CDR2 FQNEAQ (reference sequence). V lost 5 bases, J lost 1 base, and 7 bases lay in between. This CDR3 contains 13 residues. This CDR3 is CASSIGGTDTQYF. The CDR3 DNA sequence: TGTGCCAGCAGCATCGGTGGCACAGATACGCAGTATTTT.

The chain links TRBV12-3 or TRBV12-4 to TRBJ2-1; 10 bases fit TRBD2. The CDR3 has 15 residues. The V and J ends lost 7 bases and 8 bases, in that order; junction bases with no gene match: 11. The CDR3 sequence: CASMSSGGAIDEQFF. The CDR3 DNA is TGTGCCAGCATGTCCAGCGGGGGGGCCATTGATGAGCAGTTCTTC.

The chain combines TRBV10-3 with TRBJ2-5, with D unresolved. The CDR3 runs to 12 residues. Germline V CDR1 and CDR2: ENHRY, SYGVKD. V was clipped by 5 bases and J by 4 bases, with 8 bases between them. In nucleotides, the CDR3 is TGTGCCATCAGTCCGGAGACAGAGACCCAGTACTTC. Protein sequence: CAISPETETQYF.

This chain uses TRBV12-3 or TRBV12-4 with TRBJ1-5, with TRBD1 matching over 12 bases. The CDR3 covers 14 residues. Trimming at V came to 7 bases and at J to 7 bases, leaving 5 bases not matched to a gene. In nucleotides, the CDR3 is TGTGCCAGCAATCCGGGACAGGGGGCCCAGCCCCAGCATTTT. Protein product: CASNPGQGAQPQHF.

This rearrangement joins TRBV4-2 to TRBJ1-5; maybe TRBD1 (5 bases). Trimming left V 4 bases short and J 2 bases short, with 12 bases between. CDR3 size: 15 residues. Germline V gives CDR1 LGHNA, CDR2 YNFKEQ. The CDR3 coding sequence is TGTGCCAGCAGCCCGGACGCGGGGGGCAATCAGCCCCAGCATTTT. As protein: CASSPDAGGNQPQHF.

This rearrangement joins TRBV4-3 to TRBJ2-1; D remains ambiguous. The CDR3 runs 14 residues. The V end lost 4 bases, the J end lost 10 bases, and 17 bases lay between the germline ends. The V gene's germline CDR1 is LGHNA and CDR2 YSLEER. This CDR3 is CASSRTDRSYEQFF. CDR3 DNA sequence: TGCGCCAGCAGCCGCACGGATCGCTCCTACGAGCAGTTCTTC.

This chain links TRBV5-1 with TRBJ2-7; D gene unclear. Looked up from germline, CDR1 is SGHRS and CDR2 is YFSETQ. The V end lost 3 bases, the J end lost 3 bases, and 10 bases lay between the germline ends. This CDR3 comprises 13 residues. CDR3 region: CASSSSGLYEQYF. For the CDR3, the DNA is TGCGCCAGCAGCTCCTCGGGCCTCTACGAGCAGTACTTC.

Concerning this clonotype: This clone may be a read error of a much larger clone one base away. The CDR3 protein is CASSLGWAGGEQYF. DNA of the CDR3: TGTGCCAGCAGCTTAGGTTGGGCGGGAGGTGAGCAGTACTTC. The chain has TRBV7-2 and TRBJ2-7; 8 bases are a match to TRBD2. The CDR3 runs to 14 residues. V trimming: 1 base; J trimming: 7 bases; junction bases outside the gene matches: 6. Germline lookup yields CDR1 SGHTA and CDR2 FQGNSA.

This clonotype was found a few times. The rearrangement uses TRBV7-6 and TRBJ2-1; D remains ambiguous. This CDR3 contains 17 residues. Germline CDR1 is SGHVS and CDR2 is FNYEAQ. Deletions cut 2 bases from V and 2 bases from J, with 16 bases between. CDR3 loop: CASSLKFPPVPYNEQFF. In nucleotides, the CDR3 is TGTGCCAGCAGCTTAAAATTCCCGCCCGTTCCCTACAATGAGCAGTTCTTC.